This T cell receptor (beta chain) emerged from a study of beta chain features in type 1 diabetes. Sort purity for all populations was recorded as exceeding 98%. The study's findings and limits: A possible short-template PCR bias applies equally to patients and controls. The VDJ junctions of type 1 diabetes patients carried fewer insertions and more deletions. Significant though moderate, a shortening of TCRB CDR3s appeared in all four CD4+ subsets of Type 1 diabetes patients.

Details on this clone: Its antigen remains unidentified.

The CDR3 contains 14 residues. The V segment lost 3 bases and the J segment 1 base; nucleotides outside the gene matches: 2. Germline lookup yields CDR1 LNHDA and CDR2 SQIVND (reference sequence). As every portion of the isolated RNA was reverse transcribed, the sequencing read expressed TCRB transcripts. The average output of naive, central memory and regulatory T cell samples was about 3.3 million reads. Here immunoSEQ multiplex PCR was the method, and the copy in TCRdb shows in-frame clones only, minus some. The repertoire holds 250,000 or so clones, with 20% as singletons. The chain employs TRBV19 and TRBJ1-1, with 7 nucleotides matching TRBD1. The receptor's source is a woman aged 40 to 50 with type 1 diabetes. The sequenced sample was naive CD4+ T cells from blood. CDR3: CASSIDRENTEAFF. Written as DNA, the CDR3 is TGTGCCAGTAGTATTGACAGGGAGAACACTGAAGCTTTCTTT.